This T cell receptor (beta chain) was captured by sequencing in a study of T cell responses to AZD1222 COVID-19 vaccine. Study results and limitations: No day 14 peak samples; only post-peak repertoires were characterized. Rises in breadth and depth of Spike-specific TCRs came after two AZD1222 doses.

The CDR3 is made up of 11 amino acids. V was clipped by 2 bases and J by 6 bases, with 6 bases between them. Germline CDR1 SGHNT, CDR2 YYREEE (reference sequence). Comments on this clone: Its target is not known.

Sequencing was performed with immunoSEQ multiplex PCR; in TCRdb, only in-frame clones are kept and a portion is missing. The sample has about 140,000 clones, 88% seen once. The receptor comes from an adult who received the AZD1222 COVID-19 vaccine. The sample here was peripheral blood, taken 28 days after the second AZD1222 dose. This chain connects TRBV5-4 to TRBJ2-7; D gene uncertain. The CDR3 sequence is CASSLMGEQYF. CDR3 sequence (DNA): TGTGCCAGCAGCTTAATGGGCGAGCAGTACTTC.